These 14 T cell receptor beta chains share one sample of origin, sequenced in a study. TCRdb itself ran the RT-PCR reads through MiXCR, one entry per CDR3 protein. In the table there are about 700,000 distinct CDR3 sequences, over 12% of which are singletons. The sequencing input was memory CD4+ T cells from blood. These receptors originate from a female donor in good health, serving as a healthy control.

The table lists this clonotype with a few counts. J is TRBJ2-1 and V is TRBV27; D remains unclear. Germline V CDR1 and CDR2: MNHEY, SMNVEV (reference sequence). The CDR3 extends over 13 amino acids. Trimming shortened V by 4 bases and J by 7 bases, and 11 bases separated the two germline ends. In DNA, the CDR3 is TGTGCCAGCAGTTGGAACGATCGGAATGAGCAGTTCTTC. The encoded protein is CASSWNDRNEQFF.

This clonotype was counted ten times or more. CDR3 region: CASSQVGTLNTEAFF. For the CDR3, the DNA is TGCGCCAGCAGCCAAGTGGGGACACTGAACACTGAAGCTTTCTTT. The chain couples TRBV4-3 to TRBJ1-1; D possibly corresponds to TRBD1 (6 bases). The CDR3 totals 15 residues. Trimming removed 1 base from V and 0 bases from J, with 9 bases in between. Per germline, CDR1 LGHNA and CDR2 YSLEER.

This clonotype has more than one count but fewer than ten. The rearrangement joins TRBV4-2 to TRBJ2-1, with 7 positions matching TRBD2. The V segment lost 2 bases and the J segment 4 bases; nucleotides outside the gene matches: 5. The CDR3 loop spans 15 amino acids. Germline V gene sequence: CDR1 LGHNA, CDR2 YNFKEQ. CDR3 loop: CASSQRASGYNEQFF. DNA of the CDR3: TGTGCCAGCAGCCAACGGGCTAGCGGATACAATGAGCAGTTCTTC.

This chain connects TRBV10-3 to TRBJ2-1; 9 bases match TRBD2. The length of the CDR3 is 15 residues. Germline V gene data show CDR1 as ENHRY and CDR2 as SYGVKD. The ends lost 7 bases at V and 6 bases at J; junction bases unmatched: 10. The CDR3 loop reads CAINSLAGDGNEQFF. The DNA of the CDR3 is TGTGCCATCAACTCCTTAGCGGGAGACGGCAATGAGCAGTTCTTC.

This clonotype was detected only a few times. The chain links TRBV5-1 to TRBJ2-2; 10 bases are a match to TRBD2. The length of the CDR3 is 15 residues. Germline V gene sequence: CDR1 SGHRS, CDR2 YFSETQ. The J segment lost 8 bases and the V segment lost 2 bases, leaving 6 bases of the junction unmatched. The CDR3 protein is CASSFGLAVGGELFF. DNA of the CDR3: TGCGCCAGCAGCTTTGGACTAGCGGTTGGAGGGGAGCTGTTTTTT.

The rearrangement links TRBV20-1 to TRBJ2-1; 12 bases agree with TRBD2. In germline, CDR1 is DFQATT, CDR2 SNEGSKA (reference sequence). The CDR3 length is 15 residues. The trim removed 3 bases at V and 8 bases at J, leaving 8 bases unmatched. The CDR3 sequence: CSASLPSGRAHEQFF. CDR3 in DNA: TGCAGTGCTAGCCTACCTAGCGGGAGGGCCCATGAGCAGTTCTTC.

This clonotype appeared a few times. The genes are TRBV20-1 and TRBJ2-7; 10 bases are a match to TRBD2. The ends lost 1 base at V and 1 base at J; junction bases unmatched: 4. This CDR3 is built from 15 residues. Per the germline V gene, CDR1 is DFQATT and CDR2 is SNEGSKA (reference sequence). The CDR3 sequence is CSARVGAGGSYEQYF. CDR3 DNA: TGCAGTGCTAGAGTAGGAGCGGGGGGGTCCTACGAGCAGTACTTC.

The J gene is TRBJ2-3, the V gene TRBV19, with D unclear. The V gene lost 3 bases and the J gene lost 1 base, with 11 bases spanning the gap. CDR3 length: 15 residues. The V gene's germline CDR1 is LNHDA and CDR2 SQIVND (reference sequence). Here the CDR3 DNA reads TGTGCCAGTAGTATCGGTGGGCCACGCACAGATACGCAGTATTTT. Translating it yields CASSIGGPRTDTQYF.

This clonotype was observed a handful of times. The chain links TRBV27 to TRBJ2-7; 8 bases line up with TRBD2. In germline, CDR1 is MNHEY, CDR2 SMNVEV (reference sequence). V shed 5 bases, J shed 2 bases, and the junction held 5 bases outside the gene matches. The CDR3 sequence is 14 residues long. CDR3 DNA sequence: TGTGCCAGCAGTCGACTAGCGCGGACCTACGAGCAGTACTTC. It yields the protein CASSRLARTYEQYF.

V gene TRBV30 combines with J gene TRBJ2-4, with unresolved D. The CDR3 length is 14 residues. V was trimmed by 5 bases and J by 1 base, leaving 12 bases between them. Germline V CDR1 and CDR2: GTSNPN, SVGIG (reference sequence). CDR3 amino acids: CAWENPTAKNIQYF. Here the CDR3 DNA reads TGTGCCTGGGAGAATCCCACGGCCAAAAACATTCAGTACTTC.

The genes are TRBV10-3 and TRBJ1-2; unclear D gene. V gave up 3 bases and J gave up 0 bases, with 8 bases separating them. There are 14 residues in the CDR3. CDR1 ENHRY and CDR2 SYGVKD come from the germline V gene. The CDR3 DNA sequence: TGTGCCATCAGTGACATCTTAGCTAACTATGGCTACACCTTC. Protein: CAISDILANYGYTF.

Only a few counts were recorded for this clonotype. This chain connects TRBV20-1 to TRBJ2-1; TRBD2 matches at 10 bases. The CDR3 has 14 amino acids. Germline V lookup: CDR1 DFQATT, CDR2 SNEGSKA (reference sequence). The junction had 9 bases not matched to a gene; V was cut back by 4 bases and J by 9 bases. The CDR3, as DNA: TGCAGTGCTAATCCGGCTAGCGGGAGTGGTGAGCAGTTCTTC. It codes for CSANPASGSGEQFF.

This clonotype was observed a handful of times. The V and J genes are TRBV28 and TRBJ2-6; a weak D match, TRBD1 (6 bases). The CDR3 is 15 residues long. Germline CDR1 MDHEN, CDR2 SYDVKM. V was clipped by 6 bases and J by 4 bases, with 13 bases between them. CDR3 DNA: TGTGCCAGCAGCACGTCCACAGGGGGGGCCAACGTCCTGACTTTC. Protein product: CASSTSTGGANVLTF.

The chain is built from TRBV4-1 and TRBJ1-1; weak D call: TRBD1 (5 bases). The CDR3 extends over 17 amino acids. The germline gives CDR1 MGHRA, CDR2 YSYEKL. The V end was cut by 3 bases, the J end by 0 bases, with 17 bases between. The CDR3 protein is CASSQDPGRLLNTEAFF. In DNA form, the CDR3 reads TGCGCCAGCAGCCAGGACCCGGGACGGCTCCTGAACACTGAAGCTTTCTTT.